Presented here are 2 T cell receptor beta chains from one specimen sequenced in a study of shared clonotypes between healthy human individuals. Sequencing was performed with immunoSEQ multiplex PCR; in TCRdb, only in-frame clones are kept and a portion is missing. The table includes 600,000 to 700,000 clones, about three quarters detected once. Sequencing was carried out using memory CD4+ T cells sorted from blood. Subset noted: CD45RA-negative fraction. The source of these receptors is a woman aged 25 to 39 in good health.

As for this clone: A much larger clone lies a single base off, so this may be a read error. The identical CDR3 is also encoded by other nucleotide sequences in the sample. The rearrangement joins TRBV7-6 to TRBJ2-5, with a possible D match to TRBD2 (5 bases). The DNA matches TRBJ2-7 better at its end, which makes the J call doubtful. Germline lookup yields CDR1 SGHVS and CDR2 FNYEAQ. CDR3 length: 14 amino acids. In DNA form, the CDR3 reads TGTGCCAGCAGCTTGCAACGGGACTCCTACGAGCAGTACTTC. As protein: CASSLQRDSYEQYF.

As for this clone: The germline gene is not matched at one end of the junction; a read error may be the cause. The gene calls are TRBV6-6 and TRBJ2-3, with D uncertain. There are 13 residues in the CDR3. Germline values: CDR1 MNHNY, CDR2 SVGAGI (reference sequence). In DNA form, the CDR3 reads TGTGCCAGCAGTCACTCTAGGGTAGATACGCAGTATTTT. Translated: CASSHSRVDTQYF.